The rows below give T cell receptor beta chains drawn from one sample of a study of blood T cells in healthy people across ages. MiXCR, applied by TCRdb to the 5' RACE reads, yields one record per CDR3 protein. The table has approximately 2,000,000 distinct CDR3 sequences, 30% to 40% seen once. The source material was blood. The origin of the receptors is a human donor in good health. Each CDR3 is given with its conserved first and last residue. The D gene is left open where the match is weak. The size field is filled for only some rows; it gives once, few, many or a size class.

D gene | J gene | clone size | V gene | CDR3 protein | CDR3 DNA
. | TRBJ1-1 | . | TRBV20-1 | CSARSRTENTEAFF | TGCAGTGCTAGATCACGGACAGAGAACACTGAAGCTTTCTTT
. | TRBJ1-1 | . | TRBV4-3 | CASSQDSGGTEAFF | TGCGCCAGCAGCCAAGATTCGGGGGGGACTGAAGCTTTCTTT
TRBD1 | TRBJ2-7 | few | TRBV4-1 | CASSQIQGVSYEQYF | TGCGCCAGCAGCCAAATACAGGGGGTCTCCTACGAGCAGTACTTC
. | TRBJ2-5 | few | TRBV15 | CATSPSSEFGGQETQYF | TGTGCCACCAGCCCTAGTAGTGAGTTTGGGGGTCAAGAGACCCAGTACTTC
. | TRBJ2-1 | . | TRBV4-1 | CASSQLHRRVDNEQFF | TGCGCCAGCAGCCAACTCCACCGCCGGGTCGACAATGAGCAGTTCTTC
TRBD2 | TRBJ2-7 | few | TRBV7-9 | CASSSRLAGYNEQYF | TGTGCCAGCAGCTCAAGACTAGCGGGGTACAATGAGCAGTACTTC
. | TRBJ1-4 | . | TRBV7-2 | CASSLALGAREKLFF | TGTGCCAGCAGCTTAGCGCTGGGGGCCAGAGAAAAACTGTTTTTT
. | TRBJ2-3 | many | TRBV29-1 | CSALFQVVGAQYF | TGCAGCGCCCTATTTCAGGTGGTGGGTGCGCAGTATTTT
. | TRBJ2-3 | . | TRBV6-2/TRBV6-3 | CASSQRRVGTSTDTQYF | TGTGCCAGCAGTCAGCGGCGGGTCGGGACTAGCACAGATACGCAGTATTTT
TRBD2 | TRBJ2-1 | few | TRBV6-5 | CASSYSHGGDEQFF | TGTGCCAGCAGTTACTCCCACGGGGGGGATGAGCAGTTCTTC
. | TRBJ1-2 | . | TRBV7-9 | CASSLIEGYTF | TGTGCCAGCAGCCTAATTGAAGGCTACACCTTC
. | TRBJ2-7 | few | TRBV4-1 | CASSQGAQDDYEQYF | TGCGCCAGCAGCCAAGGAGCACAGGACGACTACGAGCAGTACTTC
. | TRBJ2-1 | . | TRBV7-2 | CVSSSFMVTLETVGYNEQFF | TGTGTCAGCAGCTCCTTCATGGTAACACTCGAAACAGTGGGGTACAATGAGCAGTTCTTC
. | TRBJ2-5 | few | TRBV29-1 | CSVDSGVGETQYF | TGCAGCGTTGATAGTGGGGTCGGGGAGACCCAGTACTTC
. | TRBJ2-5 | . | TRBV30 | CAWSQKETQYF | TGTGCCTGGAGCCAGAAAGAGACCCAGTACTTC
TRBD2 | TRBJ2-7 | few | TRBV20-1 | CSARAASGGSIYEQYF | TGCAGTGCTAGAGCGGCTAGCGGGGGGTCTATCTACGAGCAGTACTTC
. | TRBJ2-7 | many | TRBV20-1 | CSARHRAEQYF | TGCAGTGCTAGACATAGGGCCGAGCAGTACTTC
. | TRBJ2-5 | once | TRBV6-1 | CASSEGRGFQETQYF | TGTGCCAGCAGTGAAGGTAGAGGATTCCAAGAGACCCAGTACTTC
TRBD2 | TRBJ2-5 | . | TRBV6-2/TRBV6-3 | CASRDRTSGQETQYF | TGTGCCAGCAGAGACCGGACTAGTGGTCAGGAGACCCAGTACTTC
. | TRBJ1-2 | once | TRBV6-2/TRBV6-3 | CASTEQDPYGYTF | TGTGCCAGCACTGAACAGGATCCCTATGGCTACACCTTC
. | TRBJ2-5 | few | TRBV12-3/TRBV12-4 | CASNYREQETQYF | TGTGCCAGCAATTACCGGGAACAAGAGACCCAGTACTTC
. | TRBJ2-1 | . | TRBV7-2 | CASSLWGIGGQEQFF | TGTGCCAGCAGCTTATGGGGGATTGGAGGGCAAGAGCAGTTCTTC
TRBD1 | TRBJ1-1 | . | TRBV5-1 | CASSLVDRANTEAFF | TGCGCCAGCAGCTTGGTGGACAGGGCTAACACTGAAGCTTTCTTT
TRBD1 | TRBJ2-1 | . | TRBV29-1 | CSVRGNRGDEQFF | TGCAGCGTTCGGGGAAACAGGGGGGATGAGCAGTTCTTC
. | TRBJ2-1 | few | TRBV27 | CASSPQVVGNEQFF | TGTGCCAGCAGTCCACAGGTCGTGGGCAATGAGCAGTTCTTC
. | TRBJ1-5 | . | TRBV20-1 | CSASAGGGAGNQPQHF | TGCAGTGCTAGCGCCGGGGGGGGCGCGGGCAATCAGCCCCAGCATTTT